This T cell receptor beta chain comes out of a study of T cell repertoires in cytomegalovirus infection. Study-level findings and limits: CMV-specific TCR beta clonotypes restricted by HLA-C were the ones dominating the ex vivo response.

This clonotype has just a few counts. Antigen: not known. TCRdb re-called the reads through MiXCR, storing one row per CDR3 protein. Of some 800,000 distinct CDR3 sequences listed, about 31% were seen once; the top ten hold under 15%. The CDR3 length is 14 residues. CDR1 DFQATT and CDR2 SNEGSKA come from the germline V gene (reference sequence). Trimming took 0 bases from V and 0 from J, leaving 8 bases between them. V gene TRBV20-1 combines with J gene TRBJ2-5, with D unclear. The origin of this receptor is a human donor in good health (CMV status not recorded). Some clones in this sample may be carry-over from other donors' samples. The sample here was cultured CD8+ T cells from PBMCs, taken from culture after CMV antigen stimulation. The CDR3 spells CSAREPIDQETQYF. The CDR3 DNA is TGCAGTGCTAGAGAACCCATTGACCAAGAGACCCAGTACTTC.